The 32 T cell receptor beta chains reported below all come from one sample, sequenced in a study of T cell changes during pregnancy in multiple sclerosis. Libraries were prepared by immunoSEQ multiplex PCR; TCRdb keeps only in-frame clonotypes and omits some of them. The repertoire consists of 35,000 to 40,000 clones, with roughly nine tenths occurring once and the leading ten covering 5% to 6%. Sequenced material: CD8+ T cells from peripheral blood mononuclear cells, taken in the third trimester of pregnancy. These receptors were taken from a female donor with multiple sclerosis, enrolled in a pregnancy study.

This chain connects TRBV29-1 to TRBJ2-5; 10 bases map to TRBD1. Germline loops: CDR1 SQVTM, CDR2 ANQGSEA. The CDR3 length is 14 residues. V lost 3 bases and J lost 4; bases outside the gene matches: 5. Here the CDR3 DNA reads TGCAGCGTTGATGACAGGGGGCGCTTAGAGACCCAGTACTTC. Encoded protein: CSVDDRGRLETQYF.

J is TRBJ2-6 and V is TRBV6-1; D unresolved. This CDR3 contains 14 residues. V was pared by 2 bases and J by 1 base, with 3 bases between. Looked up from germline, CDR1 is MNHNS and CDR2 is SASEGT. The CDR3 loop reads CASSELSGANVLTF. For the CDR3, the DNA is TGTGCCAGCAGTGAACTTTCTGGGGCCAACGTCCTGACTTTC.

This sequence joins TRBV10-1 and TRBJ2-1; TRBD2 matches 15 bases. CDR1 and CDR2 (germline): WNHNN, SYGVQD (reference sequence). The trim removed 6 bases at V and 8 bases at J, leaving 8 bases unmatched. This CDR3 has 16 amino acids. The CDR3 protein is CASRTGTSGRSHEQFF. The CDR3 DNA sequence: TGCGCCAGCAGGACCGGGACTAGCGGGAGGTCTCATGAGCAGTTCTTC.

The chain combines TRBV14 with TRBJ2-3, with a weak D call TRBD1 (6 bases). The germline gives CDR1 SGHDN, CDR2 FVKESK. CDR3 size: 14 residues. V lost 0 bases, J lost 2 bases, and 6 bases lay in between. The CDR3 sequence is CASSQEGATDTQYF. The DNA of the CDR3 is TGTGCCAGCAGCCAAGAGGGGGCCACAGATACGCAGTATTTT.

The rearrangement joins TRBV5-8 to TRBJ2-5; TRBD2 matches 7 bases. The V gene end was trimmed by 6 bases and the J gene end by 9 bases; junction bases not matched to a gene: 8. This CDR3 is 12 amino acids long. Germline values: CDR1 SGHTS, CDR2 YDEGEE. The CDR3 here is CASTSSGSAQYF. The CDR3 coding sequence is TGTGCCAGCACCTCTAGCGGTTCGGCCCAGTACTTC.

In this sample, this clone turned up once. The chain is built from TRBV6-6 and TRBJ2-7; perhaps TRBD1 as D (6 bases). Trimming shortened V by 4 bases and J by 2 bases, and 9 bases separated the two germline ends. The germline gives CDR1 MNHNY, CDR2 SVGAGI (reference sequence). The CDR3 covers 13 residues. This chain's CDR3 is CASSSGHPYEQYF. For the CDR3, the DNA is TGTGCCAGCAGTTCGGGACACCCCTACGAGCAGTACTTC.

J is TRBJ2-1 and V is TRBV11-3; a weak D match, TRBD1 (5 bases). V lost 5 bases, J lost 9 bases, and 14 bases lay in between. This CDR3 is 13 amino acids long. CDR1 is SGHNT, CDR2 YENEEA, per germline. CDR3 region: CASSPRGQSEQFF. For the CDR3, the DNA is TGTGCCAGCAGCCCCCGAGGACAAAGTGAGCAGTTCTTC.

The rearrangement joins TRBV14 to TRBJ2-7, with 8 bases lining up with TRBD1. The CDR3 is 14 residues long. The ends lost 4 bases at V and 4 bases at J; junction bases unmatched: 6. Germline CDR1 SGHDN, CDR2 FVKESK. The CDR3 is CASSPTGAKYEQYF. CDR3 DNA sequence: TGTGCCAGCAGCCCGACAGGGGCCAAGTACGAGCAGTACTTC.

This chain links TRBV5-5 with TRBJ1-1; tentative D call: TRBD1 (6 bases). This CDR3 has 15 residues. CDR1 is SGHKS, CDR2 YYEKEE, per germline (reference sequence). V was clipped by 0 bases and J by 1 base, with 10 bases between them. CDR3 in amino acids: CASSLGVGANTEAFF. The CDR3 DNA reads TGTGCCAGCAGCTTGGGAGTGGGGGCGAACACTGAAGCTTTCTTT.

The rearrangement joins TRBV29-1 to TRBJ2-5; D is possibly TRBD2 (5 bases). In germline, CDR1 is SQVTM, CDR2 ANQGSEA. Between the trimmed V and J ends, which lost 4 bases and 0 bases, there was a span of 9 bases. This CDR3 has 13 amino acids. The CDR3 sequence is CSVGEWDQETQYF. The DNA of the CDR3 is TGCAGCGTTGGGGAGTGGGACCAAGAGACCCAGTACTTC. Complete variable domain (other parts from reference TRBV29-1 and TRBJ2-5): SAVISQKPSRDICQRGTSLTIQCQVDSQVTMMFWYRQQPGQSLTLIATANQGSEATYESGFVIDKFPISRPNLTFSTLTVSNMSPEDSSIYLCSVGEWDQETQYFGPGTRLLVL.

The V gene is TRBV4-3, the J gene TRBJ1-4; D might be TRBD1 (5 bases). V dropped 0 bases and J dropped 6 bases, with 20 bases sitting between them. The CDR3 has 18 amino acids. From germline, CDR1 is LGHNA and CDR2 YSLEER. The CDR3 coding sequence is TGCGCCAGCAGCCAAGATGTTCCGTACGGGGGAGGAGATGAAAAACTGTTTTTT. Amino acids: CASSQDVPYGGGDEKLFF.

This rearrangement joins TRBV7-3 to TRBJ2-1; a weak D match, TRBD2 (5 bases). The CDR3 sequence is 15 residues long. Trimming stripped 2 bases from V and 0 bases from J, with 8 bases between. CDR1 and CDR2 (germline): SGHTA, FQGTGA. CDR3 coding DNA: TGTGCCAGCAGCTTACTCGAGGGCTCCTACAATGAGCAGTTCTTC. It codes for CASSLLEGSYNEQFF. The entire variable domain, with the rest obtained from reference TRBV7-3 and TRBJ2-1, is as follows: GAGVSQTPSNKVTEKGKYVELRCDPISGHTALYWYRQSLGQGPEFLIYFQGTGAADDSGLPNDRFFAVRPEGSVSTLKIQRTERGDSAVYLCASSLLEGSYNEQFFGPGTRLTVL.

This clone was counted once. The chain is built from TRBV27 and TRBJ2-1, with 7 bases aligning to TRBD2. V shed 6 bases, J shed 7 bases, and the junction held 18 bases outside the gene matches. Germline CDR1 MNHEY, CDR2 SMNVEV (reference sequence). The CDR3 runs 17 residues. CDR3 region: CASSPGASGGNRNEQFF. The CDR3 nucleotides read TGTGCCAGCAGCCCTGGAGCTAGCGGAGGGAACAGGAATGAGCAGTTCTTC.

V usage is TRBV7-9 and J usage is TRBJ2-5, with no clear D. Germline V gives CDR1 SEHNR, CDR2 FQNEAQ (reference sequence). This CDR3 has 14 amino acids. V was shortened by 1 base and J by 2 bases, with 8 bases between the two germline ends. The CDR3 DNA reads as TGTGCCAGCAGCTTAGGTCTAGTACAAGAGACCCAGTACTTC. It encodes CASSLGLVQETQYF. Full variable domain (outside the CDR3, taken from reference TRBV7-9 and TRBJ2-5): DTGVSQNPRHKITKRGQNVTFRCDPISEHNRLYWYRQTLGQGPEFLTYFQNEAQLEKSRLLSDRFSAERPKGSFSTLEIQRTEQGDSAMYLCASSLGLVQETQYFGPGTRLLVL.

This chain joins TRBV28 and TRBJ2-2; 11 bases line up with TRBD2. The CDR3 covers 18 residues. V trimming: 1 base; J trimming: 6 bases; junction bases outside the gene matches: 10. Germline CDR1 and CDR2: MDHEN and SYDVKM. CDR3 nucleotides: TGTGCCAGCAGTTTATTCGCACTAGCGGGAGTTGTCGCCGGGGAGCTGTTTTTT. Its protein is CASSLFALAGVVAGELFF.

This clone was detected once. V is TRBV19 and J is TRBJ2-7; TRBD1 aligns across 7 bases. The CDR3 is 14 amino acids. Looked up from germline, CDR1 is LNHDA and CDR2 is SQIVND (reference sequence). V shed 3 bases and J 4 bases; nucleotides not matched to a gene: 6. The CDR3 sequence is CASSMGTAGYEQYF. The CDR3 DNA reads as TGTGCCAGTAGTATGGGGACAGCTGGGTACGAGCAGTACTTC.

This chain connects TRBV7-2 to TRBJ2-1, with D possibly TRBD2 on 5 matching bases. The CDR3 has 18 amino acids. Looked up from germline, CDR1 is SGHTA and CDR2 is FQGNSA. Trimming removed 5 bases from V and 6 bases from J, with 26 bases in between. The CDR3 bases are TGTGCCAGCAGCCGAGTCCATCCAGGAGGAAGGAGGATCAATGAGCAGTTCTTC. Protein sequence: CASSRVHPGGRRINEQFF.

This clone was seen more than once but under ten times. CDR3 amino acids: CASSQDREHYEQYF. The CDR3 bases are TGCGCCAGCAGCCAAGATAGAGAGCACTACGAGCAGTACTTC. The chain combines TRBV4-3 with TRBJ2-7; no reliable D call. The V end was cut by 0 bases, the J end by 3 bases, with 9 bases between. The CDR3 spans 14 residues. CDR1 and CDR2 from the germline V gene are LGHNA and YSLEER.

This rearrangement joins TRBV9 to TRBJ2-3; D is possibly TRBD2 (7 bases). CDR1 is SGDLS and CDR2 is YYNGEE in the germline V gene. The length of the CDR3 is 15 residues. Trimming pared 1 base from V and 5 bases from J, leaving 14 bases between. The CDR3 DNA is TGTGCCAGCAGCGTATGGGGGGGGGCTGTAGATACGCAGTATTTT. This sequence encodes CASSVWGGAVDTQYF.

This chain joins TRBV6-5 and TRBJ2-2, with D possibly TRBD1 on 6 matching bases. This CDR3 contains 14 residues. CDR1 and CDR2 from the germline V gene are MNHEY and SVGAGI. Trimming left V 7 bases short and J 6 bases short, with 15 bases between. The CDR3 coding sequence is TGTGCCAGCAATGGCAGGGGTTTAGCCGGGGAGCTGTTTTTT. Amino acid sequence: CASNGRGLAGELFF.

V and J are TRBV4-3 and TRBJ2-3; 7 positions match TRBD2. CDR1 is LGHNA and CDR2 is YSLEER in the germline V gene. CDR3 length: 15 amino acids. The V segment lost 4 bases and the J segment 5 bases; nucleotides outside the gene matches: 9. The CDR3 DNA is TGCGCCAGCAGCCCCCTCCCATCTAGCGGAGATACGCAGTATTTT. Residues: CASSPLPSSGDTQYF.

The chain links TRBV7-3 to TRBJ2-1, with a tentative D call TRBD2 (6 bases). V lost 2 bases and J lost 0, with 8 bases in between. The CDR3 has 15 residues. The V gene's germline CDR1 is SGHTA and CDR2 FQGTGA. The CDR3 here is CASSLFGSSYNEQFF. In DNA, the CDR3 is TGTGCCAGCAGCTTATTCGGGAGCTCCTACAATGAGCAGTTCTTC.

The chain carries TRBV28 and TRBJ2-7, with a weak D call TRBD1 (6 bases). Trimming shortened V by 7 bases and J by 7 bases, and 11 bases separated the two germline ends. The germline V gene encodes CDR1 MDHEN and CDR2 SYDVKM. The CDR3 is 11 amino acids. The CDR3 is CASTGVREQYF. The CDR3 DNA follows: TGTGCCAGCACAGGGGTGAGGGAGCAGTACTTC.

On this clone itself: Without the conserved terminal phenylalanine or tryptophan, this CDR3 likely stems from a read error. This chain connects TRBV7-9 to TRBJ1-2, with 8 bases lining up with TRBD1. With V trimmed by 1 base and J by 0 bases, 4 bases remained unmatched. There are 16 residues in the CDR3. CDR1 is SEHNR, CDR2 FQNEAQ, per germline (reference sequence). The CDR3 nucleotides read TGTGCCAGCAGCTTAGAACGGGACAGGTCTAACTATGGCTACACCCTC. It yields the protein CASSLERDRSNYGYTL.

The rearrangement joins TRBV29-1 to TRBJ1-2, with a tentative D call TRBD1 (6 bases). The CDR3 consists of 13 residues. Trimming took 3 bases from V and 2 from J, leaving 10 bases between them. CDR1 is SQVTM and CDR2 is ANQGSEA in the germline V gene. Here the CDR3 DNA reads TGCAGCGTTGACTTGGGGGCGAACTATGGCTACACCTTC. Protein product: CSVDLGANYGYTF. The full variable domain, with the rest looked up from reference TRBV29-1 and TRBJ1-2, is SAVISQKPSRDICQRGTSLTIQCQVDSQVTMMFWYRQQPGQSLTLIATANQGSEATYESGFVIDKFPISRPNLTFSTLTVSNMSPEDSSIYLCSVDLGANYGYTFGSGTRLTVV.

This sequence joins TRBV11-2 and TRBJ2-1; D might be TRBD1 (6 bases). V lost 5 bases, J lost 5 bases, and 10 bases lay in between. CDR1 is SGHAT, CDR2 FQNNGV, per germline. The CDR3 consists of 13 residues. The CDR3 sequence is CASSRDTNNEQFF. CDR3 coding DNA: TGTGCCAGCAGCAGGGACACGAACAATGAGCAGTTCTTC.

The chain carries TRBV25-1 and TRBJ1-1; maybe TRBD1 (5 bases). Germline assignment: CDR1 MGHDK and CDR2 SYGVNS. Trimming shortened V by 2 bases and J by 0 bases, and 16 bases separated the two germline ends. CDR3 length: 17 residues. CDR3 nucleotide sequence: TGTGCCAGCAGTGAAGGCGATTTCACAGGCGTGAACACTGAAGCTTTCTTT. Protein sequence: CASSEGDFTGVNTEAFF.

The CDR3 here is CASSFDSGNSYNEQFF. The CDR3, as DNA: TGTGCCAGCAGCTTTGACAGTGGGAACTCCTACAATGAGCAGTTCTTC. This chain joins TRBV13 and TRBJ2-1, with D possibly matching TRBD1 (5 bases). V lost 3 bases, J lost 0 bases, and 12 bases lay in between. The CDR3 has 16 amino acids. Per germline, CDR1 PRHDT and CDR2 FYEKMQ (reference sequence).

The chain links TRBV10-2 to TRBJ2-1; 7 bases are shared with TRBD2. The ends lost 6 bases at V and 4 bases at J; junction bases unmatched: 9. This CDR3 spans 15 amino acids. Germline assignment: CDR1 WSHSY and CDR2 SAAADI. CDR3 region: CASSPLADSYNEQFF. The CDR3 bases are TGCGCCAGCAGCCCCCTAGCGGACTCATACAATGAGCAGTTCTTC.

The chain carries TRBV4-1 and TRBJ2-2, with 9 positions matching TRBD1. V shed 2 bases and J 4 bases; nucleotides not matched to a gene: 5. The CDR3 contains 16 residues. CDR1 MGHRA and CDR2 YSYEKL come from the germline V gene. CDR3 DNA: TGCGCCAGCAGCCAAACCGGGACAGGGTTCACCGGGGAGCTGTTTTTT. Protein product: CASSQTGTGFTGELFF.

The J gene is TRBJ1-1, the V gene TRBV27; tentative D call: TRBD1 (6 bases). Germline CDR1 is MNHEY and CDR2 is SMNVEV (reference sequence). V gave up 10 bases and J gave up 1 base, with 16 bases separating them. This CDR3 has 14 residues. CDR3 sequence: CATRGGRGNTEAFF. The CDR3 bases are TGTGCCACGAGGGGGGGGCGGGGGAACACTGAAGCTTTCTTT.

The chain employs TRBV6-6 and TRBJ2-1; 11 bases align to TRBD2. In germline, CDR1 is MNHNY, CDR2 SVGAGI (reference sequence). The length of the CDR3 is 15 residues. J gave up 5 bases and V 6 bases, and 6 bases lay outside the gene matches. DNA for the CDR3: TGTGCCAGCAGGGGGGAGGGACTAGCGGACAATGAGCAGTTCTTC. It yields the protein CASRGEGLADNEQFF.